This T cell receptor beta chain appears in the sequencing data of a study of OX40 agonist ivuxolimab in advanced cancers. Turning to the overall study: Ivuxolimab was an agonistic, fully human IgG2 monoclonal antibody directed against OX40 (CD134), a costimulatory receptor. Intravenous ivuxolimab was administered to patients every 2 weeks at six dose levels: 0.01, 0.1, 0.3, 1.5, 3 and 10 mg/kg. In the dose-escalation cohort, roughly 80% of patients were male, and the mean age was approximately 64 years, with a range of about 23 to 85. The purpose of peripheral TCRbeta sequencing was to test whether ivuxolimab changed TCR sequence diversity and led to clonal T-cell expansion. Partial responses occurred in three dose-escalation patients: two with cutaneous melanoma and one with hepatocellular carcinoma. Patients were allowed to have had prior anti-PD-1, anti-PD-L1 or anti-CTLA-4 therapy, and more than 35% of the dose-escalation patients had been treated with checkpoint inhibitors. Among the 50 to 55 dose-escalation patients, about 19 had hepatocellular carcinoma, roughly 15 melanoma, 9 renal cell carcinoma and 9 head and neck cancer. The paper describes the monotherapy dose-escalation part (N of about 52 patients) of the phase I trial of ivuxolimab. Overall results and qualifications from the work: In the 0.1-3.0 mg/kg groups, partial responders were among the patients with the lowest normalized peripheral clonal expansion, particularly in CD8+ T cells. On average, CD8+ T cells showed more expanded clones than CD4+ T cells after ivuxolimab. At doses of 0.1 to 3.0 mg/kg, clonal expansion of both CD4+ and CD8+ T cells in blood was seen between baseline and week 6. Low levels of normalized T-cell clonal expansion were also shown by some nonresponding patients. Antigen specificity was not determined for the clonally expanded peripheral T cells.

Turning to this clone: This clone's antigen is unknown. Base-call qualities are not available, and no considerably larger clone is one nucleotide away.

The trial excluded patients who had a history of autoimmune disease or who were on systemic immunosuppression. Peripheral blood for TCR sequencing was collected from all dose cohorts at baseline, on cycle 4 day 1, and on cycle 7 day 1. Samples came from an open-label, multicenter, first-in-human phase I dose-escalation trial of ivuxolimab. Adults with locally advanced or metastatic melanoma, renal cell, hepatocellular, or head and neck squamous cell carcinoma were enrolled in the trial. CD4+ and CD8+ T cells were sorted separately from peripheral blood before TCR sequencing. Genomic DNA was isolated from the sorted cells so that the TCRbeta CDR3 region could be sequenced. The immunoSEQ Assay was used to sequence the TCRbeta CDR3 regions. Not all clones reach the TCRdb copy of this immuneACCESS table, which keeps in-frame sequences only. Checked studies attribute under half of the gap to unresolved V genes and leave the rest unexplained. The sample contains around 86,000 clones, around nine tenths of them found a single time. The top ten clonotypes cover around 0.4% of the sample.

Trimming leaves V shorter by 2 bases and J shorter by 2 bases, with the junction holding 4 bases beyond the gene matches. CDR3 length: 16 amino acids, cysteine to phenylalanine. Only CDR3 DNA remains: 48 bases, in frame from the first base. The germline V gene (reference sequence) yields SGHKS for CDR1 and YYEKEE for CDR2. Source: CD4+ or CD8+ T cells sorted from blood, taken in a trial of the OX40 agonist ivuxolimab. The sequence links TRBV5-5 to TRBJ1-1, with 12 middle bases fitting TRBD1. The TCR originated in an adult with an advanced solid tumor such as melanoma, head and neck, liver or kidney cancer. This receptor carries the CDR3 CASSLTGTGGNTEAFF. The DNA is as follows: TGTGCCAGCAGCTTAACCGGGACAGGGGGCAACACTGAAGCTTTCTTT.